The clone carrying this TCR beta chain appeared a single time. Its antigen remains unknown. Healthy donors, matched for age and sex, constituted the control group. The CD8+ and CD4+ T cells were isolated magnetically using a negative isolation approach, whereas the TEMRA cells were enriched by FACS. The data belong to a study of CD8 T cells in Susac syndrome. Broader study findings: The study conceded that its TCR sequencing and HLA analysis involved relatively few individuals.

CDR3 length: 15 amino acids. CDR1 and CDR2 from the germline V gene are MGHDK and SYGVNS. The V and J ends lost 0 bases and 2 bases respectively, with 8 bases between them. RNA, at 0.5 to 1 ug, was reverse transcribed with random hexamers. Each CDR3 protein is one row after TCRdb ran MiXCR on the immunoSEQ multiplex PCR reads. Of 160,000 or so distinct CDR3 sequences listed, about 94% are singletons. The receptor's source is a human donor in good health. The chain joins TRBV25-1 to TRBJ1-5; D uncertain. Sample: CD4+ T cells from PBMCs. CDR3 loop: CASSEYEGGNQPQHF. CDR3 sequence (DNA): TGTGCCAGCAGTGAATATGAGGGTGGCAATCAGCCCCAGCATTTT.